The 32 T cell receptor beta chains below were found in one sample sequenced in a study of cytomegalovirus exposure and HLA in healthy donors. In the PCR, 60 Vbeta and 13 Jbeta primers were used. Using immunoSEQ multiplex PCR, the repertoire was profiled, and TCRdb retains in-frame clones only, with some absent. Of more than 95,000 clones detected, about 80% appear once; the ten largest clones hold approximately 10%. The specimen sequenced was PBMCs. The receptors shown here come from a man aged 30-40 years in good health and CMV-seropositive.

This clone was detected a few times. The rearrangement links TRBV5-6 to TRBJ1-1, with TRBD1 as a possible D gene (5 bases). Germline assignment: CDR1 SGHDT and CDR2 YYEEEE. V was shortened by 2 bases and J by 7 bases, with 15 bases between the two germline ends. The CDR3 extends over 14 amino acids. CDR3 sequence reads: CASSLQRRGGEAFF. The CDR3 DNA reads TGTGCCAGCAGCTTACAGCGGCGGGGCGGTGAAGCTTTCTTT.

V is TRBV12-5 and J is TRBJ1-2; the match to TRBD1 covers 7 bases. V shed 3 bases and J 4 bases; nucleotides not matched to a gene: 14. The CDR3 is 17 amino acids. In germline, CDR1 is LGHNT, CDR2 FRNRAP. CDR3 in DNA: TGTGCTAGTGGTTTAGGAAAAGGACAGGCTGGAGGCTATGGCTACACCTTC. Its protein is CASGLGKGQAGGYGYTF.

The V call is TRBV19, the J call TRBJ1-4; TRBD1 might be the D (5 bases). The CDR3 runs to 13 residues. V lost 9 bases and J lost 4, with 12 bases in between. Per the germline V gene, CDR1 is LNHDA and CDR2 is SQIVND (reference sequence). DNA of the CDR3: TGTGCCAGCAGGACACTTTATAATGAAAAACTGTTTTTT. Amino acid sequence: CASRTLYNEKLFF.

The rearrangement links TRBV7-2 to TRBJ1-4, with D possibly matching TRBD1 (5 bases). CDR3 length: 16 amino acids. Trimming took 4 bases from V and 4 from J, leaving 16 bases between them. From germline, CDR1 is SGHTA and CDR2 FQGNSA. The CDR3, as DNA: TGTGCCAGCAGCTCACTCTTCCGGGGGGATAATGAAAAACTGTTTTTT. The encoded protein is CASSSLFRGDNEKLFF.

The chain has TRBV5-1 and TRBJ2-5, with 13 bases lining up with TRBD2. CDR3 length equals 15 residues. V gave up 4 bases and J gave up 5 bases; unmatched junction bases: 5. Looked up from germline, CDR1 is SGHRS and CDR2 is YFSETQ. The CDR3 bases are TGCGCCAGCAGCACTAGCGGGGGGGCCGATGAGACCCAGTACTTC. Amino acid sequence: CASSTSGGADETQYF. Supplemented by reference TRBV5-1 and TRBJ2-5, the full variable domain reads KAGVTQTPRYLIKTRGQQVTLSCSPISGHRSVSWYQQTPGQGLQFLFEYFSETQRNKGNFPGRFSGRQFSNSRSEMNVSTLELGDSALYLCASSTSGGADETQYFGPGTRLLVL.

The chain employs TRBV6-6 and TRBJ2-1; D remains ambiguous. CDR3 length: 11 amino acids. CDR1 and CDR2 from the germline V gene are MNHNY and SVGAGI (reference sequence). Between the trimmed V and J ends, which lost 8 bases and 6 bases, there was a span of 8 bases. This CDR3 reads CASGFVNEQFF. The CDR3 DNA follows: TGTGCCAGCGGTTTCGTCAATGAGCAGTTCTTC.

V is TRBV28 and J is TRBJ2-4; the D is unclear. The length of the CDR3 is 14 residues. Germline CDR1 reads MDHEN; CDR2 reads SYDVKM. With 2 bases removed from V and 0 bases from J, the gap between germline ends came to 5 bases. CDR3 in amino acids: CASSLELAKNIQYF. CDR3 coding DNA: TGTGCCAGCAGTTTAGAGCTAGCCAAAAACATTCAGTACTTC.

The chain has TRBV6-1 and TRBJ1-5; D unresolved. V gave up 4 bases and J gave up 5 bases, with 18 bases separating them. Germline lookup yields CDR1 MNHNS and CDR2 SASEGT. The CDR3 runs 16 residues. The CDR3 DNA is TGTGCCAGCAGTGTGGCCCCGGCAGGCAGTCATCAGCCCCAGCATTTT. Its translation is CASSVAPAGSHQPQHF.

This sequence joins TRBV19 and TRBJ1-2; 10 bases match TRBD1. The CDR3 totals 15 residues. The germline V gene has CDR1 LNHDA and CDR2 SQIVND (reference sequence). Germline trimming cut 5 bases from V and 6 bases from J; bases unmatched to any gene: 9. CDR3 nucleotides: TGTGCCAGTAGTGAGGCTGGACAGGGGGGAGATGGCTACACCTTC. Protein product: CASSEAGQGGDGYTF.

The V gene is TRBV6-5, the J gene TRBJ1-1, with D uncertain. The CDR3 is 13 amino acids. V dropped 2 bases and J dropped 1 base, with 5 bases sitting between them. Germline V gene data show CDR1 as MNHEY and CDR2 as SVGAGI. CDR3 coding DNA: TGTGCCAGCAGTTACGAGAGGAACACTGAAGCTTTCTTT. It yields the protein CASSYERNTEAFF.

In its sample, this clone was seen a few times. The chain links TRBV4-1 to TRBJ1-2; no reliable D call. Trimming left V 0 bases short and J 4 bases short, with 15 bases between. The CDR3 has 16 amino acids. The germline V gene has CDR1 MGHRA and CDR2 YSYEKL. The CDR3 DNA reads as TGCGCCAGCAGCCAAGATAACCGCTTTCGTAGCTATGGCTACACCTTC. It yields the protein CASSQDNRFRSYGYTF.

This clone was recorded a few times. The DNA for the CDR3 is TGCAGCGTTGAGAGGTTCACTGAAGCTTTCTTT. Its translation is CSVERFTEAFF. This sequence joins TRBV29-1 and TRBJ1-1; D is unresolved. CDR1 and CDR2 from the germline V gene are SQVTM and ANQGSEA. There are 11 residues in the CDR3. The ends were cut back, 3 bases at V and 4 bases at J, with 6 bases in the middle.

This clone was seen a single time. The chain links TRBV19 to TRBJ2-3; 9 nucleotides align to TRBD1. J lost 0 bases, V lost 4 bases, and 2 bases had no gene match. The CDR3 has 15 residues. CDR1 is LNHDA and CDR2 is SQIVND in the germline V gene (reference sequence). The CDR3 sequence is CASSTGTGSTDTQYF. The CDR3 nucleotides are TGTGCCAGTAGTACCGGGACAGGGAGCACAGATACGCAGTATTTT.

V usage is TRBV25-1 and J usage is TRBJ2-5; the match to TRBD2 covers 11 bases. CDR1 is MGHDK, CDR2 SYGVNS, per germline. J lost 4 bases, V lost 5 bases, and 6 bases had no gene match. This CDR3 has 15 amino acids. CDR3 nucleotide sequence: TGTGCCAGCAGTCCCATAGCGGGGGGGGGAGAGACCCAGTACTTC. Translation gives CASSPIAGGGETQYF.

The gene calls are TRBV7-9 and TRBJ1-1; TRBD1 is a possible D gene (5 bases). Deletions cut 1 base from V and 1 base from J, with 13 bases between. Germline CDR1 is SEHNR and CDR2 is FQNEAQ (reference sequence). This CDR3 has 16 residues. The CDR3 nucleotides read TGTGCCAGCAGCTTAGTGGGACTTGGAAAGAACACTGAAGCTTTCTTT. Translating it yields CASSLVGLGKNTEAFF.

This sequence joins TRBV14 and TRBJ2-1; tentative D call: TRBD2 (7 bases). V was shortened by 3 bases and J by 8 bases, with 17 bases between the two germline ends. This CDR3 is built from 15 residues. The germline CDR1 and CDR2 sequences are SGHDN and FVKESK. DNA for the CDR3: TGTGCCAGCAGCCACTTACTACTAGGGGGGGATGAGCAGTTCTTC. It is translated as CASSHLLLGGDEQFF.

The CDR3 coding sequence is TGTGCCAGTAGCTGGCCTCGCACAGTTTATGGCTACACCTTC. This codes for CASSWPRTVYGYTF. V gene TRBV19 combines with J gene TRBJ1-2, with D hard to call. V lost 6 bases and J 5 bases, leaving 16 bases between the germline ends. The CDR3 is 14 residues long. Germline V lookup: CDR1 LNHDA, CDR2 SQIVND (reference sequence).

This chain uses TRBV11-3 with TRBJ2-1; D possibly corresponds to TRBD1 (7 bases). CDR1 and CDR2 (germline): SGHNT, YENEEA. V gave up 0 bases and J gave up 7 bases, with 16 bases separating them. This CDR3 region has 16 residues. CDR3 region: CASSLDLGPGGNEQFF. The CDR3 DNA sequence: TGTGCCAGCAGCTTAGATCTTGGTCCAGGGGGGAATGAGCAGTTCTTC.

This clone appeared a single time. The chain is built from TRBV5-5 and TRBJ2-7; D uncertain. The CDR3 loop spans 13 amino acids. V lost 0 bases, J lost 2 bases, and 6 bases lay in between. Per germline, CDR1 SGHKS and CDR2 YYEKEE (reference sequence). CDR3 region: CASSLATTYEQYF. The CDR3 nucleotides read TGTGCCAGCAGCTTGGCCACTACCTACGAGCAGTACTTC. The entire variable domain, with the rest obtained from reference TRBV5-5 and TRBJ2-7, is as follows: DAGVTQSPTHLIKTRGQQVTLRCSPISGHKSVSWYQQVLGQGPQFIFQYYEKEERGRGNFPDRFSARQFPNYSSELNVNALLLGDSALYLCASSLATTYEQYFGPGTRLTVT.

The chain joins TRBV27 to TRBJ2-7, with TRBD1 matching over 9 bases. This CDR3 contains 14 residues. The germline CDR1 and CDR2 sequences are MNHEY and SMNVEV (reference sequence). V was pared by 5 bases and J by 5 bases, with 7 bases of the junction left unmatched. CDR3 region: CASSPGQGMDEQYF. The DNA for the CDR3 is TGTGCCAGCAGTCCGGGACAGGGAATGGACGAGCAGTACTTC.

This clone was seen only once. The chain is built from TRBV7-2 and TRBJ1-5; D call uncertain. V lost 3 bases, J lost 5 bases, and 11 bases lay in between. The germline gives CDR1 SGHTA, CDR2 FQGNSA. The CDR3 runs 14 residues. The CDR3 loop reads CASSFGYLDQPQHF. CDR3 bases: TGTGCCAGCAGCTTCGGGTATCTGGATCAGCCCCAGCATTTT. Using reference TRBV7-2 and TRBJ1-5 for the parts outside the CDR3, the full variable domain is GAGVSQSPSNKVTEKGKDVELRCDPISGHTALYWYRQSLGQGLEFLIYFQGNSAPDKSGLPSDRFSAERTGGSVSTLTIQRTQQEDSAVYLCASSFGYLDQPQHFGDGTRLSIL.

This clone was recorded only once. This chain joins TRBV29-1 and TRBJ2-3, with 8 bases fitting TRBD1. From germline, CDR1 is SQVTM and CDR2 ANQGSEA. CDR3 length equals 17 residues. V was pared by 3 bases and J by 0 bases, with 11 bases of the junction left unmatched. The CDR3 coding sequence is TGCAGCGTTGATCTCCATTCAGGGGGCATTAGCACAGATACGCAGTATTTT. Protein product: CSVDLHSGGISTDTQYF.

The chain links TRBV6-5 to TRBJ2-3, with D perhaps matching TRBD2 (6 bases). Trimming shortened V by 7 bases and J by 5 bases, and 16 bases separated the two germline ends. Per germline, CDR1 MNHEY and CDR2 SVGAGI. The CDR3 extends over 14 amino acids. CDR3 coding DNA: TGTGCCAGCATCCAGGGACTCGAGGTAGATACGCAGTATTTT. Encoded protein: CASIQGLEVDTQYF.

The chain couples TRBV4-1 to TRBJ1-3, with 7 positions matching TRBD1. Germline V gives CDR1 MGHRA, CDR2 YSYEKL. The CDR3 has 17 amino acids. V shed 5 bases and J 2 bases; nucleotides not matched to a gene: 12. CDR3 DNA: TGCGCCAGCAGCGATCCCCTCAGGGGGGCCCCTGGAAACACCATATATTTT. Protein sequence: CASSDPLRGAPGNTIYF.

The rearrangement links TRBV10-3 to TRBJ2-7; 7 nucleotides align to TRBD1. CDR3 size: 16 residues. In germline, CDR1 is ENHRY, CDR2 SYGVKD. V gave up 5 bases and J gave up 5 bases; unmatched junction bases: 15. In DNA form, the CDR3 reads TGTGCCATCAGTAGGACAGGCTCTGTCTTTCCCGACGAGCAGTACTTC. Amino acids: CAISRTGSVFPDEQYF.

The V gene is TRBV9, the J gene TRBJ2-5; TRBD1 matches 7 bases. TRBJ2-7 matches the DNA end more closely, so the J call is doubtful. There are 13 residues in the CDR3. Per germline, CDR1 SGDLS and CDR2 YYNGEE. The CDR3 DNA reads TGTGCCAGCAGCGCACAGGGGACCTACGAGCAGTACTTC. Amino acid sequence: CASSAQGTYEQYF.

The chain recombines TRBV21-1 with TRBJ1-4; the D call of TRBD1 is as the table states it, not checked on the DNA. TRBV21-1 is recorded as a pseudogene. This CDR3 comprises 18 residues. For the CDR3, the DNA is TGTGCCAGCACCAACAACAGGGGTAGATCCAAGAGCCCTGAAAAACTGTTTTTT. This gives the protein CASTNNRGRSKSPEKLFF.

The chain has TRBV27 and TRBJ1-1; D is perhaps TRBD1 (5 bases). V was cut by 7 bases and J by 6 bases, with 24 bases left in between. CDR3 length equals 16 residues. The germline V gene has CDR1 MNHEY and CDR2 SMNVEV (reference sequence). CDR3: CASTMTATASFAEAFF. CDR3 coding DNA: TGTGCCAGCACAATGACAGCGACGGCTTCGTTCGCTGAAGCTTTCTTT.

For the CDR3, the DNA is TGTGCCAGCAGTCGGGTGGGGGGTTACCATGAGCAGTTCTTC. Translating it yields CASSRVGGYHEQFF. This chain connects TRBV6-1 to TRBJ2-1; TRBD2 is a possible D gene (6 bases). The CDR3 length is 14 residues. Germline values: CDR1 MNHNS, CDR2 SASEGT. Trimming pared 5 bases from V and 8 bases from J, leaving 16 bases between.

The chain has TRBV29-1 and TRBJ1-1; a possible D gene is TRBD1 (6 bases). The V gene lost 3 bases and the J gene lost 5 bases, with 10 bases spanning the gap. Germline assignment: CDR1 SQVTM and CDR2 ANQGSEA. CDR3 length: 12 amino acids. CDR3 coding DNA: TGCAGCGTTGATCCAGGGGCGACTGAAGCTTTCTTT. It specifies CSVDPGATEAFF.

In this sample, this clone turned up a few times. This chain uses TRBV5-1 with TRBJ2-3, with 9 positions matching TRBD2. The CDR3 is 15 amino acids. The germline CDR1 and CDR2 sequences are SGHRS and YFSETQ. J gave up 0 bases and V 4 bases, and 3 bases lay outside the gene matches. The CDR3 DNA sequence: TGCGCCAGCAGCCCTCTAGCGGGGAGCACAGATACGCAGTATTTT. Protein sequence: CASSPLAGSTDTQYF.

This clone was recorded a few times. The chain has TRBV29-1 and TRBJ1-1, with no clear D. CDR3 length equals 12 residues. Germline V lookup: CDR1 SQVTM, CDR2 ANQGSEA. The V end lost 6 bases, the J end lost 2 bases, and 10 bases lay between the germline ends. This CDR3 reads CSVPAVNTEAFF. The CDR3 DNA reads TGCAGCGTCCCGGCGGTAAACACTGAAGCTTTCTTT.